This T cell receptor beta chain was identified during a study of response to subunit inactivated influenza vaccine. TCRdb recomputed calls from the RT-PCR reads with MiXCR, one row per CDR3 protein. The data show hundreds of thousands of distinct CDR3 sequences, around a sixth seen once. Whole-study findings and limits: Few additional T cells are recruited per seasonal influenza vaccination, authors suggested.

This clonotype was detected many times. The antigen remains undetermined. The CDR3 is 13 residues long. V gave up 6 bases and J gave up 1 base, with 12 bases separating them. The germline V gene has CDR1 DFQATT and CDR2 SNEGSKA (reference sequence). The V call is TRBV20-1, the J call TRBJ1-1, with TRBD1 as a possible D gene (5 bases). The origin of this receptor is a man aged 50-59 years who received an inactivated influenza vaccine. The sequencing used PBMCs from blood, collected roughly 5 days after vaccination. The CDR3, as DNA: TGCAGTGCAACGAGGACATCGAACACTGAAGCTTTCTTT. Translation gives CSATRTSNTEAFF.